The T cell receptor beta chain under discussion was sequenced for a study of T cell repertoires in cytomegalovirus infection. Turning to the study itself: TCR beta signatures that were public indicated CMV infection and matching HLA type. Study results and caveats: There were carriers of CMV plus the relevant HLA, and cumulative public TCR beta family frequency identified them. HLA-C-restricted CMV-specific TCR beta clonotypes were dominant in the ex vivo response.

One entry per CDR3 protein, called by TCRdb with MiXCR from the reads. This sample yields 150,000 or so distinct CDR3 sequences, of which about a quarter are seen a single time; roughly 11% belongs to the top ten. The germline gives CDR1 MGHRA, CDR2 YSYEKL. The CDR3 totals 17 residues. V was clipped by 1 base and J by 5 bases; unmatched bases: 9. As for this clonotype: Its antigen is not known.

Sequenced: PBMCs. The V gene is TRBV4-1, the J gene TRBJ2-1, with TRBD2 identical over 9 bases. The sequence was obtained from a human donor in good health (CMV status not recorded). Some clones in this sample may be carry-over from other donors' samples. The CDR3 spells CASSQVGGGRAHNEQFF. The CDR3 DNA is TGCGCCAGCAGCCAAGTAGGAGGCGGGAGGGCCCACAATGAGCAGTTCTTC.